The rows below give T cell receptor gamma chains drawn from one sample of a study of gamma-delta chains in newborns, infants, children. TCRdb ran CATT on the reads. The sample includes over 2,000 gamma-chain clones, 25% to 30% of them seen just once. The sample taken for sequencing was blood. Receptors originate from a child who was a newborn, infant or young child, either healthy, febrile or measles-vaccinated (not recorded which). Both conserved end residues are part of each CDR3. A row's size may be missing; if present it is once, few, many or a size class.

-,TRGJP,TRGV9,CALWDSELGKKIKVF,TGTGCCTTGTGGGATTCCGAGTTGGGCAAAAAAATCAAGGTATTT
-,TRGJP,TRGV9,CALWEAGLGKKIKVF,TGTGCCTTGTGGGAGGCTGGGCTGGGCAAAAAAATCAAGGTATTT
large,TRGJP,TRGV9,CALWEVRLGKKIKVF,TGTGCCTTGTGGGAGGTGCGGTTGGGCAAAAAAATCAAGGTATTT
-,TRGJ1/TRGJ2,TRGV4,CATWDSHYKKLF,TGTGCCACCTGGGATTCACACTATAAGAAACTCTTT
-,TRGJ1/TRGJ2,TRGV9,CALWEVPTLNYYKKLF,TGTGCCTTGTGGGAGGTCCCAACCTTGAATTATTATAAGAAACTCTTT
few,TRGJP1,TRGV8,CATWDLFWSWFKIF,TGTGCCACCTGGGATTTGTTCTGGAGCTGGTTCAAGATATTT
few,TRGJP,TRGV9,CALWATQELGKKIKVF,TGTGCCTTGTGGGCCACTCAAGAGTTGGGCAAAAAAATCAAGGTATTT
few,TRGJP,TRGV9,CALWEVLSELGKKIKVF,TGTGCCTTGTGGGAGGTGCTCTCAGAGTTGGGCAAAAAAATCAAGGTATTT
-,TRGJ1/TRGJ2,TRGV9,CALWEVGWEKLF,TGTGCCTTGTGGGAGGTGGGGTGGGAGAAACTCTTT
few,TRGJP,TRGV9,CALWEVSELGKKIKVF,TGTGCCTTGTGGGAGGTATCAGAGTTGGGCAAAAAAATCAAGGTATTT
few,TRGJ1/TRGJ2,TRGV4,CATWDDYKKLF,TGTGCCACCTGGGATGATTATAAGAAACTCTTT
-,TRGJP,TRGV9,CALWEVQVKGLGKKIKVF,TGTGCCTTGTGGGAGGTGCAGGTCAAGGGGTTGGGCAAAAAAATCAAGGTATTT
once,TRGJP,TRGV9,CALWEVLGAELGKKIKVF,TGTGCCTTGTGGGAGGTGCTAGGGGCAGAGTTGGGCAAAAAAATCAAGGTATTT
-,TRGJP,TRGV9,CALWEVWKLGKKIKVF,TGTGCCTTGTGGGAGGTTTGGAAGTTGGGCAAAAAAATCAAGGTATTT
-,TRGJP,TRGV9,CALWETPQELGKKIKVF,TGTGCCTTGTGGGAGACTCCTCAAGAGTTGGGCAAAAAAATCAAGGTATTT
-,TRGJP,TRGV9,CALWEVRGKKIKVF,TGTGCCTTGTGGGAGGTGCGGGGCAAAAAAATCAAGGTATTT
few,TRGJ1/TRGJ2,TRGV4,CATWDGGRRSKKLF,TGTGCCACCTGGGATGGGGGGCGGAGGAGCAAGAAACTCTTT
-,TRGJP,TRGV4,CATWGKELGKKIKVF,TGTGCCACCTGGGGGAAAGAGTTGGGCAAAAAAATCAAGGTATTT
-,TRGJP,TRGV9,CALWEVLQQELGKKIKVF,TGTGCCTTGTGGGAGGTACTACAACAAGAGTTGGGCAAAAAAATCAAGGTATTT
few,TRGJP,TRGV9,CALWEVRLELGKKIKVF,TGTGCCTTGTGGGAGGTGCGTCTGGAGTTGGGCAAAAAAATCAAGGTATTT
few,TRGJP2,TRGV4,CATWDGPCCSDWIKTF,TGTGCCACCTGGGATGGGCCTTGTTGTAGTGATTGGATCAAGACGTTT
-,TRGJP,TRGV9,CALWEVNGELGKKIKVF,TGTGCCTTGTGGGAGGTTAACGGGGAGTTGGGCAAAAAAATCAAGGTATTT
-,TRGJP1,TRGV4,CATWDGRRRTGWFKIF,TGTGCCACCTGGGATGGGAGGAGAAGGACTGGTTGGTTCAAGATATTT
-,TRGJP,TRGV9,CALWEVQKELGKKIKVF,TGTGCCTTGTGGGAGGTGCAGAAAGAGTTGGGCAAAAAAATCAAGGTATTT
-,TRGJP,TRGV9,CALWEVLGELDKKIKVF,TGTGCCTTGTGGGAGGTGCTGGGGGAGTTGGACAAAAAAATCAAGGTATTT
-,TRGJP,TRGV9,CALWEVSGELGKKIRVF,TGTGCCTTGTGGGAGGTTTCCGGAGAGTTGGGCAAAAAAATCAGGGTATTT
-,TRGJP,TRGV9,CALWWELGKKIKVF,TGTGCCTTGTGGTGGGAGTTGGGCAAAAAAATCAAGGTATTT
medium-sized,TRGJP,TRGV9,CALWEATQELGKKIKVF,TGTGCCTTGTGGGAGGCTACCCAAGAGTTGGGCAAAAAAATCAAGGTATTT
-,TRGJ1/TRGJ2,TRGV4,CATWGGLSPRRDYYKKLF,TGTGCCACCTGGGGTGGGCTTTCCCCCCGAAGAGATTATTATAAGAAACTCTTT
few,TRGJ1/TRGJ2,TRGV9,CALWEVERGNYKKLF,TGTGCCTTGTGGGAGGTGGAAAGGGGTAATTATAAGAAACTCTTT
-,TRGJP,TRGV9,CALWDQLGKKIKVF,TGTGCCTTGTGGGACCAGTTGGGCAAAAAAATCAAGGTATTT
-,TRGJP,TRGV9,CALWEPDSQELGKKIKVF,TGTGCCTTGTGGGAGCCCGACTCTCAAGAGTTGGGCAAAAAAATCAAGGTATTT